The 16 T cell receptor beta chains below all came from one sample that was sequenced in a study of cytomegalovirus exposure and HLA in healthy donors. Primers: 60 Vbeta forward and 13 Jbeta reverse. TCRdb keeps only in-frame clones here, not all; method: immunoSEQ multiplex PCR. This table holds some 150,000 clones, 75% to 90% found once. Sequenced: PBMCs. The receptors shown here come from a woman in her thirties in good health and CMV-seronegative.

A single count supports this clone. The chain has TRBV2 and TRBJ2-7; possibly TRBD1 for D (5 bases). Germline loops: CDR1 SNHLY, CDR2 FYNNEI. The CDR3 has 13 amino acids. V dropped 8 bases and J dropped 7 bases, with 18 bases sitting between them. The CDR3 spells CASHLAGLGEQYF. In DNA, the CDR3 is TGTGCCAGCCACCTGGCAGGGCTGGGGGAGCAGTACTTC.

The V and J genes are TRBV7-8 and TRBJ2-1; D may be TRBD2 (6 bases). V dropped 1 base and J dropped 4 bases, with 11 bases sitting between them. The CDR3 has 15 amino acids. Germline loops: CDR1 SGHVS, CDR2 FQNEAQ. CDR3 residues: CASSLVSGGYNEQFF. The CDR3 nucleotides read TGTGCCAGCAGCTTAGTGAGCGGAGGGTACAATGAGCAGTTCTTC.

The V and J genes are TRBV11-3 and TRBJ2-3; 8 bases align to TRBD1. CDR1 and CDR2 (germline): SGHNT, YENEEA. The length of the CDR3 is 17 residues. The V segment lost 5 bases and the J segment 1 base; nucleotides outside the gene matches: 11. The CDR3 spells CASSLSSGGAGTDTQYF. Here the CDR3 DNA reads TGTGCCAGCAGCCTCAGTTCAGGGGGCGCGGGCACAGATACGCAGTATTTT.

This clone has only one observation. The CDR3 here is CASRRALAGKETQYF. The CDR3 DNA sequence: TGTGCCAGCAGGCGGGCCCTAGCGGGAAAAGAGACCCAGTACTTC. This sequence joins TRBV11-2 and TRBJ2-5, with TRBD2 matching 9 bases. Germline loops: CDR1 SGHAT, CDR2 FQNNGV. CDR3 length equals 15 residues. Trimming removed 6 bases from V and 3 bases from J; junction bases left unmatched: 8.

The genes are TRBV2 and TRBJ2-7; D may be TRBD1 (6 bases). V lost 11 bases and J 6 bases, leaving 8 bases between the germline ends. The CDR3 totals 9 residues. The germline CDR1 and CDR2 sequences are SNHLY and FYNNEI. CDR3: CAAGAEQYF. CDR3 DNA sequence: TGTGCCGCAGGGGCCGAGCAGTACTTC.

V and J are TRBV10-3 and TRBJ1-3, with 7 bases matching TRBD1. Germline V gene data show CDR1 as ENHRY and CDR2 as SYGVKD. V lost 3 bases to trimming and J lost 1 base; unmatched junction nucleotides: 3. The CDR3 runs 15 residues. The CDR3 protein is CAISDEDRSGNTIYF. The CDR3 coding sequence is TGTGCCATCAGTGATGAGGACAGGTCTGGAAACACCATATATTTT.

The sample holds one count of this clone. The chain is built from TRBV5-1 and TRBJ2-7; D is ambiguous. Germline V lookup: CDR1 SGHRS, CDR2 YFSETQ. V lost 0 bases to trimming and J lost 0 bases, with 4 bases between them. CDR3 size: 13 residues. DNA of the CDR3: TGCGCCAGCAGCTTGGGTAGCTCCTACGAGCAGTACTTC. Amino acids: CASSLGSSYEQYF.

The chain employs TRBV5-4 and TRBJ1-5; 11 bases line up with TRBD1. The length of the CDR3 is 14 residues. J lost 7 bases, V lost 4 bases, and 4 bases had no gene match. From germline, CDR1 is SGHNT and CDR2 YYREEE (reference sequence). CDR3 DNA: TGTGCCAGCAGCACCGGGACAGGGGGGCAGCCCCAGCATTTT. Its protein product is CASSTGTGGQPQHF.

J is TRBJ2-7 and V is TRBV27; TRBD1 matches 7 bases. CDR3 length: 13 amino acids. The germline CDR1 and CDR2 sequences are MNHEY and SMNVEV (reference sequence). V lost 7 bases to trimming and J lost 5 bases; unmatched junction nucleotides: 8. As DNA, the CDR3 is TGTGCCAGCACTGGACAGGCGTCCCACGAGCAGTACTTC. It codes for CASTGQASHEQYF.

The rearrangement uses TRBV7-2 and TRBJ2-7; 8 positions agree with TRBD2. CDR3 length: 16 amino acids. J was trimmed by 4 bases and V by 2 bases; bases with no gene match: 10. Per germline, CDR1 SGHTA and CDR2 FQGNSA. Here the CDR3 reads CASSLIGGGNSYEQYF. The CDR3 DNA is TGTGCCAGCAGCTTAATAGGCGGGGGGAATTCTTACGAGCAGTACTTC. Supplemented by reference TRBV7-2 and TRBJ2-7, the full variable domain reads GAGVSQSPSNKVTEKGKDVELRCDPISGHTALYWYRQSLGQGLEFLIYFQGNSAPDKSGLPSDRFSAERTGGSVSTLTIQRTQQEDSAVYLCASSLIGGGNSYEQYFGPGTRLTVT.

This chain uses TRBV29-1 with TRBJ2-4; D may be TRBD1 (5 bases). Trimming left V 2 bases short and J 3 bases short, with 8 bases between. CDR1 and CDR2 from the germline V gene are SQVTM and ANQGSEA. The CDR3 extends over 13 amino acids. The CDR3 protein is CSVEYQGKNIQYF. CDR3 sequence (DNA): TGCAGCGTTGAATACCAGGGCAAAAACATTCAGTACTTC.

CDR3 residues: CAISERGGGKNIQYF. CDR3 bases: TGTGCCATCAGTGAGCGGGGGGGCGGCAAAAACATTCAGTACTTC. This chain links TRBV10-3 with TRBJ2-4, with TRBD2 matching 8 bases. Germline CDR1 ENHRY, CDR2 SYGVKD. The V and J ends lost 2 bases and 3 bases, in that order; junction bases with no gene match: 3. This CDR3 contains 15 residues.

The V gene is TRBV21-1, the J gene TRBJ1-2. TRBV21-1 is termed a pseudogene. This CDR3 contains 14 residues. The CDR3 nucleotides read TGTGCCAGCAGCGAATACAGGGAGGGATATGGCTACACCTTC. Its translation is CASSEYREGYGYTF.

The chain recombines TRBV2 with TRBJ2-3; perhaps TRBD2 as D (5 bases). CDR3 size: 12 residues. From germline, CDR1 is SNHLY and CDR2 FYNNEI. Trimming took 5 bases from V and 8 from J, leaving 11 bases between them. CDR3 sequence: CASSFWTGTQYF. The CDR3 bases are TGTGCCAGCAGTTTTTGGACTGGTACGCAGTATTTT.

This clone was seen a handful of times. V and J are TRBV6-4 and TRBJ2-2; TRBD1 aligns across 9 bases. The CDR3 is made up of 17 amino acids. With V trimmed by 4 bases and J by 0 bases, 6 bases remained unmatched. Germline loops: CDR1 MRHNA, CDR2 SNTAGT. The CDR3 nucleotides read TGTGCCAGCAGTGTCACAGGGGGCGCCTCGAACACCGGGGAGCTGTTTTTT. Protein product: CASSVTGGASNTGELFF.

The rearrangement uses TRBV28 and TRBJ2-2, with a tentative D call TRBD2 (6 bases). The germline V gene has CDR1 MDHEN and CDR2 SYDVKM. Trimming stripped 10 bases from V and 1 base from J, with 13 bases between. This CDR3 has 14 amino acids. The CDR3, as DNA: TGTGCCACCTTGCCGGGACTGAACACCGGGGAGCTGTTTTTT. This gives the protein CATLPGLNTGELFF.